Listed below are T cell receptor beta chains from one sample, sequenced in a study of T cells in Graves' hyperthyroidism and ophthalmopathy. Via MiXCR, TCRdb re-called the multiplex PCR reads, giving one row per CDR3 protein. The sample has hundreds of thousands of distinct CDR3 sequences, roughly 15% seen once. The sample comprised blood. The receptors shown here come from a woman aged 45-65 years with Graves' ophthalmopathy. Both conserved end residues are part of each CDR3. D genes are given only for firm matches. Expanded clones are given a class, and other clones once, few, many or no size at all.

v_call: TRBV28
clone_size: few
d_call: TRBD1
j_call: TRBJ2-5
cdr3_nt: TGTGCCAGCAGTATCCAGGGGGCCGGGGAGACCCAGTACTTC
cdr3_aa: CASSIQGAGETQYF

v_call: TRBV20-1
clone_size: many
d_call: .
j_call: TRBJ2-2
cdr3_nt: TGCAGTGTACGACCAGGGAACACCGGGGAGCTGTTTTTT
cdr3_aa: CSVRPGNTGELFF

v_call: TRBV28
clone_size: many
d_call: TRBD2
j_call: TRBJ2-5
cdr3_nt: TGTGCCAGCAGTCCGACAGCGGGACTCGAGGGGGAGACCCAGTACTTC
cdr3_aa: CASSPTAGLEGETQYF

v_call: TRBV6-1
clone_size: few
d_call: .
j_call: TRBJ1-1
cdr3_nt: TGTGCCAGCAGGCGGACGGCGAACACTGAAGCTTTCTTT
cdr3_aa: CASRRTANTEAFF

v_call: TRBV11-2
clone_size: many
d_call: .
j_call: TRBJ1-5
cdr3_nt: TGTGCCAGCAGCTTAATCACAGGGCCCAATCAGCCCCAGCATTTT
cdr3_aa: CASSLITGPNQPQHF

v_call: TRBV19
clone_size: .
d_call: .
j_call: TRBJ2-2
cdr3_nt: TGTGCCAGTAGTATTCCGGGGCGCACCGGGGAGCTGTTTTTT
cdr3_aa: CASSIPGRTGELFF

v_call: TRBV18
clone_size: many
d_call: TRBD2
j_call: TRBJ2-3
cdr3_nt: TGTGCCAGCTTACGACTAGCGGGAGTCGCAGATACGCAGTATTTT
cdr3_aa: CASLRLAGVADTQYF

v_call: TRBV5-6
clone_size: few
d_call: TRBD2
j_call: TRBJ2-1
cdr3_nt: TGTGCCAGCAGCGGCACTAGCGAAAGGCCGTTCTTC
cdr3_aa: CASSGTSERPFF

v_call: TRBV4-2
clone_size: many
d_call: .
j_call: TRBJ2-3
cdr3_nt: TGTGCCAGCAGCCGCCCCGGGACTTCCACAGATACGCAGTATTTT
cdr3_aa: CASSRPGTSTDTQYF

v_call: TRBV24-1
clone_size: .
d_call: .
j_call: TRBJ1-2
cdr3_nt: TGTGCCACCAGCACCCAAACAGGGAACTATGGCTACACCTTC
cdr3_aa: CATSTQTGNYGYTF

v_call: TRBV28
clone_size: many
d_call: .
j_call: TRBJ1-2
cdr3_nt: TGTGCCAGCAGTCGGGGTCTTGTGCTAGGCTACACCTTC
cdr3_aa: CASSRGLVLGYTF

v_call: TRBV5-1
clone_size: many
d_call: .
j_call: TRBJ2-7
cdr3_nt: TGCGCCAGCAGCTGGAGTGTCCAGTACTACGAGCAGTACTTC
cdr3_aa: CASSWSVQYYEQYF

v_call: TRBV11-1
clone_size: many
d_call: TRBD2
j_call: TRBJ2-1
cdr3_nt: TGTGCCAGCAGCCACCTTCGCGGGGGGGAATCCTACAATGAGCAGTTCTTC
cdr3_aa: CASSHLRGGESYNEQFF